Included here is one T cell receptor beta chain sequence, with context. Its antigen is not known. As for time point: persistent/refractory GD, antithyroid drugs over 5 years with positive TRAb. PBMC-derived RNA was used for the TCR library. The data originate from a study of regulatory T cells in long-lasting Graves disease. Study details: The definition of persistent Graves' disease was over 5 years of antithyroid drugs with positive TSH receptor antibodies. The study, taken as a whole, reports: Preferential use of TRBV28, TRBJ1-2 and TRBJ2-5 was seen in persistent disease. Researchers examined only peripheral blood and not thyroid tissue.

The TCR beta library used iRepertoire HTBI primers with Arm-PCR amplification of CDR3. TCRdb re-derived calls from the multiplex PCR reads in MiXCR, one entry per CDR3 protein. In the table there are 400,000 to 500,000 distinct CDR3 sequences, roughly 21% of which are singletons. Germline CDR1 reads DFQATT; CDR2 reads SNEGSKA (reference sequence). The germline V and J ends were trimmed by 6 bases and 3 bases, with 11 bases remaining between them. The CDR3 totals 12 residues. Specimen: peripheral blood mononuclear cells (PBMCs), collected when the disease was refractory, from a patient treated with antithyroid drugs. The chain joins TRBV20-1 to TRBJ1-1; D might be TRBD1 (5 bases). This clonotype was sampled from a female donor with Graves disease. Written as DNA, the CDR3 is TGCAGTGCCGGGGCCTTGTACACTGAAGCTTTCTTT. Protein sequence: CSAGALYTEAFF.